The 23 T cell receptor beta chains listed next were all sequenced from one sample in a study of T cell responses to AZD1222 COVID-19 vaccine. Some clones are missing from TCRdb's copy, which holds only in-frame ones; the method was immunoSEQ multiplex PCR. The data contain 120,000 to 150,000 clones, about 90% of them seen just once; the ten biggest clones take up about 7.5%. The source material was peripheral blood, sampled 28 days after the second dose of the MenACWY control vaccine. The receptors derive from an adult who received the MenACWY meningococcal vaccine as a control.

CDR3 sequence reads: CASGQGESYNSPLHF. For the CDR3, the DNA is TGTGCCAGCGGACAGGGAGAAAGCTATAATTCACCCCTCCACTTT. The J gene is TRBJ1-6, the V gene TRBV2; the match to TRBD1 covers 8 bases. The CDR3 totals 15 residues. Germline V lookup: CDR1 SNHLY, CDR2 FYNNEI. V shed 8 bases, J shed 3 bases, and the junction held 6 bases outside the gene matches. The complete variable domain, with remaining parts taken from reference TRBV2 and TRBJ1-6, reads EPEVTQTPSHQVTQMGQEVILRCVPISNHLYFYWYRQILGQKVEFLVSFYNNEISEKSEIFDDQFSVERPDGSNFTLKIRSTKLEDSAMYFCASGQGESYNSPLHFGNGTRLTVT.

CDR3 sequence (DNA): TGTGCCAGCAGTTTGCGGGGGTCAGGCACAGATACGCAGTATTTT. Translation: CASSLRGSGTDTQYF. The chain recombines TRBV6-6 with TRBJ2-3; TRBD2 matches at 7 bases. Germline V lookup: CDR1 MNHNY, CDR2 SVGAGI (reference sequence). The ends lost 4 bases at V and 1 base at J; junction bases unmatched: 5. This CDR3 is 15 amino acids long.

This chain connects TRBV7-2 to TRBJ2-3; TRBD2 might be the D (6 bases). Germline values: CDR1 SGHTA, CDR2 FQGNSA. The germline V and J ends were trimmed by 5 bases and 1 base, with 16 bases remaining between them. This CDR3 is built from 16 residues. CDR3 nucleotides: TGTGCCAGCAGCGCCTCGCTTAGCGGAGGCACAGATACGCAGTATTTT. Protein sequence: CASSASLSGGTDTQYF.

The J gene is TRBJ2-1, the V gene TRBV12-3 or TRBV12-4; a possible D gene is TRBD2 (5 bases). V was clipped by 7 bases and J by 10 bases, with 11 bases between them. The length of the CDR3 is 11 residues. The CDR3 spells CASKLVGEQFF. The DNA of the CDR3 is TGTGCCAGCAAACTAGTTGGGGAGCAGTTCTTC.

The rearrangement links TRBV6-5 to TRBJ2-1, with TRBD2 matching over 7 bases. This CDR3 comprises 15 residues. Germline V gene data show CDR1 as MNHEY and CDR2 as SVGAGI. Unmatched junction bases numbered 5, after V lost 6 bases and J lost 0 bases. DNA of the CDR3: TGTGCCAGCAGCCGCAGCGGGACCTCCTACAATGAGCAGTTCTTC. Protein product: CASSRSGTSYNEQFF.

The chain joins TRBV7-9 to TRBJ2-7; no definite D call. With 5 bases removed from V and 0 bases from J, the gap between germline ends came to 11 bases. CDR1 and CDR2 (germline): SEHNR, FQNEAQ (reference sequence). CDR3 length equals 14 residues. DNA for the CDR3: TGTGCCAGCAGCCCTTTGGGGTCCTCCTACGAGCAGTACTTC. It encodes CASSPLGSSYEQYF. Supplemented by reference TRBV7-9 and TRBJ2-7, the full variable domain reads DTGVSQNPRHKITKRGQNVTFRCDPISEHNRLYWYRQTLGQGPEFLTYFQNEAQLEKSRLLSDRFSAERPKGSFSTLEIQRTEQGDSAMYLCASSPLGSSYEQYFGPGTRLTVT.

Regarding this clone: Other DNA sequences from this sample encode an identical CDR3 as well. The gene calls are TRBV3-1 (or the pseudogene TRBV3-2) and TRBJ2-7; D not certain. This CDR3 has 12 residues. Looked up from germline, CDR1 is LGHDT and CDR2 is YNNKEL (reference sequence). V lost 1 base and J lost 3, with 4 bases in between. CDR3 sequence (DNA): TGTGCCAGCAGCCAAGCAAGCTACGAGCAGTACTTC. As protein: CASSQASYEQYF.

The V call is TRBV6-2 or TRBV6-3, the J call TRBJ1-5; 7 bases agree with TRBD1. V shed 6 bases and J 6 bases; nucleotides not matched to a gene: 11. The V gene's germline CDR1 is MNHEY and CDR2 SVGEGT. This CDR3 region has 15 residues. CDR3 DNA: TGTGCCAGCAGCAGACAGGGCTCCGAGGCTCAGCCCCAGCATTTT. It encodes CASSRQGSEAQPQHF.

V is TRBV30 and J is TRBJ1-1; D remains unclear. Germline assignment: CDR1 GTSNPN and CDR2 SVGIG (reference sequence). The CDR3 has 12 amino acids. Trimming cost V 3 bases and J 3 bases, with 8 bases left between them. The CDR3 loop is CAWRKDHTEAFF. The DNA for the CDR3 is TGTGCCTGGAGAAAGGACCACACTGAAGCTTTCTTT. Full variable domain (rest looked up from reference TRBV30 and TRBJ1-1): SQTIHQWPATLVQPVGSPLSLECTVEGTSNPNLYWYRQAAGRGLQLLFYSVGIGQISSEVPQNLSASRPQDRQFILSSKKLLLSDSGFYLCAWRKDHTEAFFGQGTRLTVV.

The chain has TRBV19 and TRBJ2-3; TRBD1 might be the D (6 bases). In germline, CDR1 is LNHDA, CDR2 SQIVND (reference sequence). Trimming took off 4 bases at V and 12 bases at J, with 14 bases between the two ends. The CDR3 is 12 amino acids. CDR3 DNA sequence: TGTGCCAGTAGTAAGGAGACAGGAGGTCAGTATTTT. Residues: CASSKETGGQYF.

This clone was seen just once. The gene calls are TRBV19 and TRBJ1-5; D gene uncertain. The CDR3 loop spans 14 amino acids. Germline V gene sequence: CDR1 LNHDA, CDR2 SQIVND (reference sequence). Trimming removed 1 base from V and 0 bases from J, with 4 bases in between. DNA of the CDR3: TGTGCCAGTAGTATAGGATATAGCAATCAGCCCCAGCATTTT. Amino acid sequence: CASSIGYSNQPQHF.

The V call is TRBV19, the J call TRBJ1-3, with D possibly matching TRBD1 (6 bases). The CDR3 contains 13 residues. Trimming pared 9 bases from V and 0 bases from J, leaving 9 bases between. CDR1 LNHDA and CDR2 SQIVND come from the germline V gene (reference sequence). The CDR3 DNA reads as TGTGCCAGCCGACAGGACTCTGGAAACACCATATATTTT. Its protein is CASRQDSGNTIYF.

This clone was seen only once. The V and J genes are TRBV7-3 and TRBJ2-1; 7 nucleotides line up with TRBD1. This CDR3 has 14 residues. With 6 bases clipped from V and 3 bases from J, the junction kept 5 bases outside the gene matches. Germline V CDR1 and CDR2: SGHTA, FQGTGA. The CDR3, as DNA: TGTGCCAGCAGGCAAACAGGGGACTACAATGAGCAGTTCTTC. It encodes CASRQTGDYNEQFF.

This CDR3 reads CASSLGGGGSYNEQFF. CDR3 DNA sequence: TGTGCCAGCAGCTTAGGGGGTGGAGGCAGCTACAATGAGCAGTTCTTC. The chain carries TRBV7-9 and TRBJ2-1; D possibly corresponds to TRBD2 (5 bases). Germline V CDR1 and CDR2: SEHNR, FQNEAQ (reference sequence). The CDR3 has 16 amino acids. With 1 base removed from V and 3 bases from J, the gap between germline ends came to 13 bases.

The V gene is TRBV6-5, the J gene TRBJ1-6; the D gene is possibly TRBD1 (5 bases). The CDR3 is made up of 14 amino acids. V gave up 2 bases and J gave up 7 bases, with 9 bases separating them. Germline V gene data show CDR1 as MNHEY and CDR2 as SVGAGI. DNA for the CDR3: TGTGCCAGCAGTTACGGGGCGGAGAATTCACCCCTCCACTTT. Translated, it gives CASSYGAENSPLHF.

The rearrangement uses TRBV7-2 and TRBJ2-3; 13 bases match TRBD2. This CDR3 region has 15 residues. Germline trimming cut 3 bases from V and 5 bases from J; bases unmatched to any gene: 2. Germline values: CDR1 SGHTA, CDR2 FQGNSA. CDR3 residues: CASSFRLAGGDTQYF. The CDR3 nucleotides are TGTGCCAGCAGCTTCCGACTAGCGGGAGGAGATACGCAGTATTTT.

The chain recombines TRBV5-4 with TRBJ2-2, with D possibly matching TRBD1 (5 bases). This CDR3 is built from 13 residues. V was cut by 4 bases and J by 6 bases, with 10 bases left in between. Germline V gene lookup returns CDR1 SGHNT and CDR2 YYREEE (reference sequence). CDR3 region: CASSPTVSGELFF. The DNA of the CDR3 is TGTGCCAGCAGCCCGACAGTGTCCGGGGAGCTGTTTTTT.

The chain links TRBV15 to TRBJ2-5; the D is unclear. The ends were cut back, 2 bases at V and 9 bases at J, with 13 bases in the middle. CDR1 is LNHNV, CDR2 YYDKDF, per germline (reference sequence). This CDR3 is 13 amino acids long. The CDR3 DNA reads TGTGCCACCAGCAGACCTTCCGTCGGCCCCCAGTACTTC. Protein product: CATSRPSVGPQYF.

V is TRBV6-5 and J is TRBJ2-1; D gene uncertain. The CDR3 is made up of 12 amino acids. Trimming pared 3 bases from V and 5 bases from J, leaving 5 bases between. The germline gives CDR1 MNHEY, CDR2 SVGAGI. DNA of the CDR3: TGTGCCAGCAGTTATTCGGACAATGAGCAGTTCTTC. As protein: CASSYSDNEQFF.

The chain recombines TRBV27 with TRBJ2-7; 7 nucleotides agree with TRBD1. Germline V gene lookup returns CDR1 MNHEY and CDR2 SMNVEV (reference sequence). The CDR3 has 14 residues. J lost 2 bases, V lost 5 bases, and 6 bases had no gene match. CDR3 residues: CASSKTGTAYEQYF. CDR3 DNA sequence: TGTGCCAGCAGTAAAACCGGGACAGCCTACGAGCAGTACTTC.

This clone was seen only once. This chain uses TRBV10-3 with TRBJ2-7; D unresolved. V was cut by 3 bases and J by 2 bases, with 8 bases left in between. Per germline, CDR1 ENHRY and CDR2 SYGVKD. This CDR3 region has 13 residues. The CDR3 sequence is CAISEILTYEQYF. The CDR3 region has the DNA TGTGCCATCAGTGAAATCTTAACCTACGAGCAGTACTTC.

V and J are TRBV19 and TRBJ2-7; 8 nucleotides agree with TRBD2. This CDR3 has 14 residues. Germline V gene data show CDR1 as LNHDA and CDR2 as SQIVND (reference sequence). The junction had 7 bases not matched to a gene; V was cut back by 4 bases and J by 5 bases. CDR3 region: CASSKRGTSHEQYF. In nucleotides, the CDR3 is TGTGCCAGTAGTAAAAGAGGGACTAGTCACGAGCAGTACTTC.

This chain joins TRBV28 and TRBJ1-4; D might be TRBD1 (6 bases). The CDR3 runs 14 residues. V was cut by 6 bases and J by 3 bases, with 11 bases left in between. CDR1 and CDR2 from the germline V gene are MDHEN and SYDVKM. CDR3 in amino acids: CASRQGSANEKLFF. CDR3 DNA sequence: TGTGCCAGCAGGCAGGGGTCAGCTAATGAAAAACTGTTTTTT.